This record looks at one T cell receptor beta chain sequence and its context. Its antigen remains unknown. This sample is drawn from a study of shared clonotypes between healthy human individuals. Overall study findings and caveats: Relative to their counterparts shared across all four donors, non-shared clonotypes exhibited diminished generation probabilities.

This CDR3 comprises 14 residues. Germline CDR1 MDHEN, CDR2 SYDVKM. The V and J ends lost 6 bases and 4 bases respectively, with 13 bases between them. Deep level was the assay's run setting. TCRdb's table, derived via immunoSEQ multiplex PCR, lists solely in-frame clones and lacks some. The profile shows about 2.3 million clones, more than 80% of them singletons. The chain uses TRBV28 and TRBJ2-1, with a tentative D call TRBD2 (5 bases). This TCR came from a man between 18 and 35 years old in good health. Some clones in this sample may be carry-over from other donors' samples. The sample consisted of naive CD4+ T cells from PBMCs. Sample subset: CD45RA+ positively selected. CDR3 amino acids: CASSIWRNYNEQFF. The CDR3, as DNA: TGTGCCAGCAGCATATGGAGGAATTACAATGAGCAGTTCTTC.